The present entry profiles one T cell receptor beta chain with its context. The CDR3 spans 15 residues. The germline V gene encodes CDR1 MGHRA and CDR2 YSYEKL. J gave up 6 bases and V 0 bases, and 7 bases lay outside the gene matches. TCRdb used MiXCR to reprocess the PCR reads, holding one entry per CDR3 protein. The data hold under 350,000 distinct CDR3 sequences, with 24% observed a single time. This sample stems from a study of molecular identifiers for immune sequencing clone quantification. The sequenced sample was naive CD8+ T cells from blood, with Jurkat cell RNA spiked in. Subset in this sample: FACS-sorted CD8+CD4-CCR7+CD45RA+ naive T cells. The chain is built from TRBV4-1 and TRBJ1-1; 7 nucleotides agree with TRBD1. The receptor comes from a human donor in good health. Some libraries in this study had Jurkat cell RNA spiked in. The CDR3, as DNA: TGCGCCAGCAGCCAAGATACAGGGGAGGACGCTGAAGCTTTCTTT. This encodes CASSQDTGEDAEAFF.